Listed here are 22 T cell receptor beta chains from one sample, sequenced in a study of blood T cells in healthy people across ages. Alongside a J-beta primer mix, a sample-barcoded 5' primer served in a second PCR lasting about 7 to 12 cycles. TCRdb independently ran MiXCR on the 5' RACE reads; one entry per CDR3 protein. The sample records 1.5 million or so distinct CDR3 sequences, about 43% being singletons. Sequencing was performed on blood. Receptor source: a woman between 18 and 29 years old in good health.

This clonotype was seen a single time. The V call is TRBV7-2, the J call TRBJ2-1, with 7 nucleotides matching TRBD1. TRBJ2-7 explains the end of the DNA better; the J call may be wrong. CDR3 length: 15 residues. Per germline, CDR1 SGHTA and CDR2 FQGNSA. The CDR3 reads CASSPDRDYNNEQYF. The CDR3 region has the DNA TGTGCCAGCAGCCCTGACAGGGATTATAACAATGAGCAGTACTTC.

V and J are TRBV20-1 and TRBJ2-5; TRBD2 agrees at 12 bases. CDR3 length: 14 residues. Germline values: CDR1 DFQATT, CDR2 SNEGSKA (reference sequence). Trimming took 1 base from V and 5 from J; bases not matched to a gene: 2. CDR3 sequence reads: CSARGTSGVETQYF. Here the CDR3 DNA reads TGCAGTGCTAGAGGGACTAGCGGGGTGGAGACCCAGTACTTC.

The chain carries TRBV9 and TRBJ2-1; D might be TRBD2 (7 bases). CDR3 length: 17 amino acids. The germline gives CDR1 SGDLS, CDR2 YYNGEE. The V gene lost 0 bases and the J gene lost 4 bases, with 17 bases spanning the gap. The CDR3 DNA reads as TGTGCCAGCAGCGTAGCCGCTGGAGGGGGGGGTTACAATGAGCAGTTCTTC. Protein sequence: CASSVAAGGGGYNEQFF.

The rearrangement joins TRBV9 to TRBJ2-3; 9 bases are a match to TRBD2. From germline, CDR1 is SGDLS and CDR2 YYNGEE. V was clipped by 5 bases and J by 4 bases; unmatched bases: 5. The CDR3 covers 14 residues. The CDR3 here is CASRATSGSDTQYF. The CDR3 DNA is TGTGCCAGCAGAGCCACTAGCGGGTCAGATACGCAGTATTTT.

This chain joins TRBV4-2 and TRBJ2-7; 10 nucleotides line up with TRBD2. Trimming at V came to 2 bases and at J to 3 bases, leaving 4 bases not matched to a gene. The germline V gene has CDR1 LGHNA and CDR2 YNFKEQ. CDR3 length equals 15 residues. The CDR3 region has the DNA TGTGCCAGCAGCCAACTAGCGGGGGCCGTCTACGAGCAGTACTTC. It codes for CASSQLAGAVYEQYF.

The CDR3 region is CASSQAGTQASYEQYF. As DNA, the CDR3 is TGTGCCAGCAGCCAGGCCGGGACTCAGGCCTCCTACGAGCAGTACTTC. This chain uses TRBV4-2 with TRBJ2-7; a weak D match, TRBD2 (6 bases). The CDR3 covers 16 residues. CDR1 and CDR2 (germline): LGHNA, YNFKEQ. V was shortened by 3 bases and J by 0 bases, with 15 bases between the two germline ends.

This clonotype was observed a few times. V gene TRBV3-1 combines with J gene TRBJ2-1; D ambiguous. V was clipped by 1 base and J by 15 bases, with 13 bases between them. Germline V gives CDR1 LGHDT, CDR2 YNNKEL (reference sequence). The CDR3 sequence is 12 residues long. Here the CDR3 reads CASSQGDTKGFF. CDR3 in DNA: TGTGCCAGCAGCCAAGGAGACACAAAGGGGTTCTTC.

This clonotype has ten or more counts. The chain has TRBV6-2 or TRBV6-3 and TRBJ2-5; D may be TRBD1 (6 bases). Trimming pared 6 bases from V and 2 bases from J, leaving 7 bases between. Per germline, CDR1 MNHEY and CDR2 SVGEGT. The CDR3 is 12 amino acids. CDR3 protein: CASRGQQETQYF. The CDR3 bases are TGTGCCAGCAGAGGACAGCAAGAGACCCAGTACTTC.

This chain joins TRBV5-1 and TRBJ2-1; no clear D. This CDR3 comprises 14 residues. Trimming took off 0 bases at V and 1 base at J, with 5 bases between the two ends. The germline gives CDR1 SGHRS, CDR2 YFSETQ. This CDR3 is CASSLAQSYNEQFF. In DNA form, the CDR3 reads TGCGCCAGCAGCTTGGCTCAGTCCTACAATGAGCAGTTCTTC.

The chain carries TRBV6-5 and TRBJ1-5; 7 bases fit TRBD1. This CDR3 is 17 amino acids long. V lost 4 bases, J lost 4 bases, and 13 bases stayed unmatched. CDR1 MNHEY and CDR2 SVGAGI come from the germline V gene. The CDR3 is CASSSNPGTELNQPQHF. The CDR3 nucleotides are TGTGCCAGCAGTTCCAACCCTGGGACAGAACTAAATCAGCCCCAGCATTTT.

This clonotype was seen only a few times. CDR3 loop: CASSYSGTGPQETQYF. Here the CDR3 DNA reads TGTGCCAGCAGTTACTCCGGGACAGGGCCTCAAGAGACCCAGTACTTC. The J gene is TRBJ2-5, the V gene TRBV6-6; the match to TRBD1 covers 9 bases. This CDR3 has 16 residues. The germline V gene encodes CDR1 MNHNY and CDR2 SVGAGI (reference sequence). V gave up 0 bases and J gave up 2 bases; unmatched junction bases: 4.

The chain uses TRBV12-3 or TRBV12-4 and TRBJ2-1; 8 bases map to TRBD1. The V gene end was trimmed by 4 bases and the J gene end by 8 bases; junction bases not matched to a gene: 7. The CDR3 covers 14 residues. In DNA form, the CDR3 reads TGTGCCAGCAGTTCAGACAGGGGTTCCCATGAGCAGTTCTTC. Its protein is CASSSDRGSHEQFF.

This clonotype was observed a few times. This chain links TRBV9 with TRBJ1-1; 7 nucleotides line up with TRBD1. V lost 0 bases, J lost 3 bases, and 5 bases stayed unmatched. The CDR3 spans 15 residues. Germline CDR1 and CDR2: SGDLS and YYNGEE. CDR3 residues: CASSVGDRPYTEAFF. Here the CDR3 DNA reads TGTGCCAGCAGCGTAGGGGACAGACCTTACACTGAAGCTTTCTTT. Together with reference TRBV9 and TRBJ1-1, the CDR3 gives the full variable domain: DSGVTQTPKHLITATGQRVTLRCSPRSGDLSVYWYQQSLDQGLQFLIQYYNGEERAKGNILERFSAQQFPDLHSELNLSSLELGDSALYFCASSVGDRPYTEAFFGQGTRLTVV.

V and J are TRBV3-1 and TRBJ2-7; TRBD1 aligns across 7 bases. V gave up 7 bases and J gave up 2 bases; unmatched junction bases: 5. This CDR3 is 13 amino acids long. Germline CDR1 and CDR2: LGHDT and YNNKEL (reference sequence). CDR3 nucleotides: TGTGCCAGCACTCCGGGACAGCCCTACGAGCAGTACTTC. This encodes CASTPGQPYEQYF.

The genes are TRBV20-1 and TRBJ2-2, with 10 bases matching TRBD1. CDR1 and CDR2 from the germline V gene are DFQATT and SNEGSKA (reference sequence). Germline trimming cut 6 bases from V and 2 bases from J; bases unmatched to any gene: 6. The CDR3 covers 15 residues. CDR3 sequence: CSAARQGANTGELFF. The CDR3 DNA sequence: TGCAGTGCCGCTCGACAGGGGGCAAACACCGGGGAGCTGTTTTTT.

This clonotype occurred a few times. The rearrangement links TRBV27 to TRBJ1-1; D is ambiguous. The CDR3 is made up of 13 amino acids. Trimming took off 0 bases at V and 11 bases at J, with 13 bases between the two ends. Germline lookup yields CDR1 MNHEY and CDR2 SMNVEV (reference sequence). CDR3 sequence reads: CASSLSSGSAAFF. The CDR3 nucleotides read TGTGCCAGCAGTTTATCGTCCGGATCGGCCGCTTTCTTT.

This clonotype was recorded a few times. The chain uses TRBV10-1 and TRBJ2-1, with D tentatively TRBD2 (7 bases). The CDR3 extends over 15 amino acids. The V end was cut by 3 bases, the J end by 4 bases, with 13 bases between. In germline, CDR1 is WNHNN, CDR2 SYGVQD (reference sequence). This chain's CDR3 is CASSEAGHGYNEQFF. In nucleotides, the CDR3 is TGCGCCAGCAGTGAAGCGGGACACGGGTACAATGAGCAGTTCTTC.

This clonotype was seen a few times. The V and J genes are TRBV12-3 or TRBV12-4 and TRBJ1-1; D remains ambiguous. V lost 6 bases to trimming and J lost 8 bases, with 13 bases between them. The CDR3 has 12 residues. The CDR3 region is CASSSGVREAFF. CDR3 DNA sequence: TGTGCCAGCAGCTCCGGGGTCCGGGAAGCTTTCTTT.

This clonotype was counted only a few times. V and J are TRBV28 and TRBJ2-1, with 10 bases lining up with TRBD2. This CDR3 region has 16 residues. V trimming: 3 bases; J trimming: 7 bases; junction bases outside the gene matches: 9. CDR1 is MDHEN and CDR2 is SYDVKM in the germline V gene. CDR3 protein: CASSFFGTSVLNEQFF. The CDR3 DNA reads as TGTGCCAGCAGTTTTTTTGGGACTAGCGTTCTGAATGAGCAGTTCTTC.

This clonotype was detected only once. This chain links TRBV3-1 with TRBJ2-1; D is ambiguous. Germline V gene data show CDR1 as LGHDT and CDR2 as YNNKEL (reference sequence). CDR3 length: 15 residues. V shed 4 bases and J shed 9 bases, with 19 bases lying between them. The DNA for the CDR3 is TGTGCCAGCAGCCCAAGGGTGCTCCCGAACAGTGAGCAGTTCTTC. Its translation: CASSPRVLPNSEQFF.

The V gene is TRBV10-3, the J gene TRBJ2-1, with a possible D match to TRBD2 (7 bases). Looked up from germline, CDR1 is ENHRY and CDR2 is SYGVKD. The V and J ends lost 6 bases and 13 bases respectively, with 31 bases between them. The CDR3 contains 17 residues. CDR3: CAISRASGGGSQETQFF. For the CDR3, the DNA is TGTGCCATCAGCCGGGCTAGCGGAGGGGGTTCACAAGAGACCCAGTTCTTC.

Regarding this clonotype: A read error is possible here, since a much larger clone lies one base away. The V and J genes are TRBV4-2 and TRBJ2-5; weak D call: TRBD2 (6 bases). This CDR3 contains 13 residues. CDR1 is LGHNA, CDR2 YNFKEQ, per germline. The CDR3 nucleotides are TGTGCCGGCAGCCAAGTACTAGGAGGGTCCCAGTACTTC. This translates into CAGSQVLGGSQYF.